This entry lists 21 T cell receptor beta chains sequenced from one sample in a study of tumor-infiltrating lymphocytes in primary liver carcinoma (dated by TCRdb to about 2017). The instrument was an Illumina HiSeq 2500. Using a constant-region primer and ProtoScript II reverse transcriptase, TCRbeta-specific cDNA was reverse-transcribed from about 0.45 ug total RNA. Construction of the TCRbeta libraries relied on three nested rounds of multiplex PCR, following a slightly modified ARM-PCR procedure. Multiplex TRBV1-TRBV30 forward primers and a Cbeta reverse primer were used in the first two PCR rounds, each of which was run for approximately 9 cycles. TCRdb's own reprocessing of the public reads used fastp at Q25 and MiXCR and kept productive beta chains. Records with the same CDR3 protein are collapsed into one entry carrying the most frequent genes and DNA. In this sample the table shows about 60,000 distinct CDR3 sequences, roughly 70% of which occur a single time. The top ten clonotypes cover around 38% of the sample.

Without any cell sorting, total RNA and DNA were extracted together from 20-30 mg of bulk tissue using the AllPrep DNA/RNA mini kit. Sequenced sample: liver tumor tissue from sampling region 4. The sample's cell subset or site label, decoded: tumor region T4, right-lateral pole. The receptors were sampled from a man aged 35 to 55 with primary liver carcinoma and hepatitis B virus infection.

The V call is TRBV13, the J call TRBJ2-5; 9 nucleotides match TRBD2. CDR1 and CDR2 from the germline V gene are PRHDT and FYEKMQ (reference sequence). The CDR3 length is 15 residues. V was pared by 5 bases and J by 6 bases, with 10 bases of the junction left unmatched. The CDR3 DNA reads TGTGCCAGCAGCACCAGGACTAGCGTCCTAAAGACCCAGTACTTC. Protein product: CASSTRTSVLKTQYF.

This clonotype came up many times. The chain combines TRBV6-5 with TRBJ1-2, with TRBD1 matching 7 bases. After removal of 5 bases from V and 4 bases from J, the junction contained 7 bases not matched to a gene. The V gene's germline CDR1 is MNHEY and CDR2 SVGAGI. CDR3 length: 14 residues. CDR3 region: CASSPPSGGYGYTF. CDR3 sequence (DNA): TGTGCCAGCAGTCCTCCTTCAGGGGGCTATGGCTACACCTTC.

This clonotype was picked up a small number of times. A read error may produce the germline difference seen at one junction end. The V call is TRBV6-5, the J call TRBJ2-7; 8 bases are shared with TRBD2. In germline, CDR1 is MNHEY, CDR2 SVGAGI. This CDR3 contains 17 residues. CDR3 loop: CACSRQPGLVRSYEQYF. CDR3 bases: TGTGCCTGCAGCCGACAGCCGGGACTAGTGAGAAGTTACGAGCAGTACTTC.

The table lists this clonotype with a few counts. One end of the junction varies from germline; a read error may be responsible. The V and J genes are TRBV7-9 and TRBJ2-1, with no clear D. This CDR3 spans 17 amino acids. Germline CDR1 reads SEHNR; CDR2 reads FQNEAQ (reference sequence). CDR3 protein: CASSLPYHGPKTNEQFF. In DNA form, the CDR3 reads TGTGCCAGCAGCCTACCATATCATGGGCCTAAAACAAATGAACAGTTCTTC.

Of note for this clonotype: At one end the junction does not follow the germline gene, possibly because of a read error. V is TRBV29-1 and J is TRBJ2-5; D may correspond to TRBD1 or TRBD2 (5 bases each). Germline CDR1 is SQVTM and CDR2 is ANQGSEA. This CDR3 comprises 13 residues. CDR3 sequence reads: CSVHTGTEEHQYF. The CDR3 region has the DNA TGTAGCGTCCACACTGGGACGGAAGAACACCAGTACTTC.

About this clonotype: A much larger clone differs by one base, so this may be a read error. The chain carries TRBV29-1 and TRBJ2-7; no reliable D call. V gave up 7 bases and J gave up 6 bases, with 13 bases separating them. Germline V CDR1 and CDR2: SQVTM, ANQGSEA. CDR3 length equals 11 residues. CDR3 amino acids: CSALFRAEQYF. The CDR3 bases are TGCAGCGCCCTCTTCCGGGCCGAGCAGTACTTC.

Turning to this clonotype: The junction departs from the called germline gene at one end, perhaps through a read error. The rearrangement links TRBV4-2 to TRBJ2-2; D is possibly TRBD1 or TRBD2 (7 bases each). CDR1 is LGHNA and CDR2 is YNFKEQ in the germline V gene. The CDR3 has 15 amino acids. The CDR3 loop reads CVSGPRGGNTGELFF. The CDR3, as DNA: TGTGTCAGCGGCCCCAGGGGGGGGAACACCGGGGAGCTGTTTTTT.

This clonotype was found a few times. At one end the junction does not follow the germline gene, possibly because of a read error. V is TRBV4-3 and J is TRBJ2-7; the D gene is possibly TRBD1 (7 bases). The germline CDR1 and CDR2 sequences are LGHNA and YSLEER. This CDR3 comprises 13 residues. The CDR3 protein is CASSRETGYGQYF. CDR3 DNA: TGCGCCAGTAGCCGGGAGACAGGGTACGGGCAGTACTTC.

Many counts were recorded for this clonotype. The rearrangement joins TRBV5-4 to TRBJ2-3, with 10 bases aligning to TRBD2. J gave up 3 bases and V 4 bases, and 5 bases lay outside the gene matches. CDR3 length: 15 residues. The germline V gene has CDR1 SGHNT and CDR2 YYREEE (reference sequence). CDR3 nucleotides: TGTGCCAGCAGCCTAGCGGGAGTTTTGACAGATACGCAGTATTTT. Its translation: CASSLAGVLTDTQYF.

This clonotype was counted between two and nine times. Germline is not matched at one junction end, which may reflect a read error. The V gene is TRBV6-6, the J gene TRBJ1-1; a possible D gene is TRBD1 (6 bases). CDR3 length: 13 amino acids. Germline V gene data show CDR1 as MNHNY and CDR2 as SVGAGI (reference sequence). CDR3 coding DNA: TGTGCCAGCAGTTTCCAGGGGAACACTGAAGCTTCCTTT. This gives the protein CASSFQGNTEASF.

Notes on this clonotype: One junction end disagrees with the germline gene, perhaps due to a read error. This chain uses TRBV5-4 with TRBJ2-1, with D possibly TRBD2 on 7 matching bases. In germline, CDR1 is SGHNT, CDR2 YYREEE (reference sequence). The CDR3 runs to 14 residues. CDR3: CASSLGGASNEQFF. The CDR3 DNA follows: TGTGCCAGCAGTTTGGGGGGGGCTAGTAATGAGCAGTTCTTC. Complete variable domain (other parts from reference TRBV5-4 and TRBJ2-1): ETGVTQSPTHLIKTRGQQVTLRCSSQSGHNTVSWYQQALGQGPQFIFQYYREEENGRGNFPPRFSGLQFPNYSSELNVNALELDDSALYLCASSLGGASNEQFFGPGTRLTVL.

The rearrangement joins TRBV6-6 to TRBJ2-3; 7 nucleotides line up with TRBD2. The CDR3 length is 14 residues. With 6 bases clipped from V and 7 bases from J, the junction kept 10 bases outside the gene matches. Germline lookup yields CDR1 MNHNY and CDR2 SVGAGI (reference sequence). CDR3 loop: CASRCSGNTNTQYF. The CDR3 DNA is TGTGCCAGCAGATGCAGCGGGAATACAAATACGCAGTATTTT.

As concerns this clonotype: The junction differs from germline at one of its ends, possibly a read error. The V call is TRBV12-3 or TRBV12-4, the J call TRBJ1-1; D not resolved. This CDR3 has 12 amino acids. The CDR3 nucleotides are TGTGCCAGCACCCTAGGGAACACTGAAGTTTTCTTT. This gives the protein CASTLGNTEVFF.

With regard to this clonotype: Relative to the germline gene, one junction end is altered; a read error may explain this. The chain uses TRBV5-5 and TRBJ2-5; D unclear. Per germline, CDR1 SGHKS and CDR2 YYEKEE (reference sequence). This CDR3 has 14 residues. CDR3 residues: CASILIPREDTQYF. In DNA form, the CDR3 reads TGTGCCAGCATCTTGATCCCGCGAGAGGATACCCAGTACTTC.

J is TRBJ2-2 and V is TRBV6-5, with D perhaps assigned TRBD1 or TRBD2 (5 bases each). V was pared by 3 bases and J by 9 bases, with 14 bases between. Germline V lookup: CDR1 MNHEY, CDR2 SVGAGI. CDR3 length equals 14 residues. The CDR3 bases are TGTGCCAGCAGTTATGGGGGTTTTACAAGGGAGCTGTTTTTT. Protein sequence: CASSYGGFTRELFF.

The gene calls are TRBV11-2 and TRBJ1-2; D is ambiguous. The germline V gene has CDR1 SGHAT and CDR2 FQNNGV. V was clipped by 6 bases and J by 9 bases, with 20 bases between them. This CDR3 has 14 amino acids. CDR3 protein: CASRLYRWPCSYTF. The CDR3 bases are TGTGCCAGCAGGTTATACCGATGGCCATGCAGCTACACCTTC.

Worth noting for this clonotype: In this CDR3 the conserved last residue, phenylalanine or tryptophan, is missing, so a read error is likely. The chain links TRBV4-1 to TRBJ2-7, with 7 positions matching TRBD2. This CDR3 has 16 residues. In germline, CDR1 is MGHRA, CDR2 YSYEKL. The DNA of the CDR3 is TGTGCAAGCAGCCAATCCCTAGCGGAGCCACTTTACGAGCAGTACATC. Translation: CASSQSLAEPLYEQYI.

This clonotype appeared many times. The rearrangement links TRBV28 to TRBJ2-2, with a possible D match to TRBD1 (5 bases). CDR1 is MDHEN, CDR2 SYDVKM, per germline. Trimming pared 2 bases from V and 1 base from J, leaving 11 bases between. The CDR3 contains 16 residues. CDR3: CASSLGVGENTGELFF. CDR3 coding DNA: TGTGCCAGCAGTTTAGGGGTAGGGGAGAACACCGGGGAGCTGTTTTTT.

About this clonotype itself: The junction and the germline gene differ at one end; a read error may be behind it. The chain joins TRBV5-4 to TRBJ2-1; 7 nucleotides agree with TRBD2. The CDR3 sequence is 15 residues long. In germline, CDR1 is SGHNT, CDR2 YYREEE (reference sequence). The CDR3 spells CASAQSGISYNEHFF. CDR3 nucleotide sequence: TGTGCCAGCGCCCAAAGCGGGATCTCCTACAATGAGCACTTCTTC.

Note on this clonotype: Given a much more abundant clone one base away, this may be a read error. The CDR3 region has the DNA TGTGCCAGCAGAGAAGGGCCCTGGAGCAATCAGCCCCAGCATTTT. Its protein is CASREGPWSNQPQHF. The V and J genes are TRBV12-3 or TRBV12-4 and TRBJ1-5; no reliable D call. V lost 6 bases, J lost 1 base, and 13 bases lay in between. This CDR3 spans 15 amino acids.

V gene TRBV11-3 combines with J gene TRBJ2-1; D is perhaps TRBD1 (6 bases). Germline-derived CDR1 and CDR2 are SGHNT and YENEEA. CDR3 length: 13 residues. V was trimmed by 4 bases and J by 9 bases, leaving 13 bases between them. This CDR3 reads CASSWNRDTEQFF. CDR3 bases: TGTGCCAGCAGCTGGAACAGGGACACTGAGCAGTTCTTC. Combining the CDR3 with reference TRBV11-3 and TRBJ2-1 gives the whole variable domain EAGVVQSPRYKIIEKKQPVAFWCNPISGHNTLYWYLQNLGQGPELLIRYENEEAVDDSQLPKDRFSAERLKGVDSTLKIQPAELGDSAVYLCASSWNRDTEQFFGPGTRLTVL.